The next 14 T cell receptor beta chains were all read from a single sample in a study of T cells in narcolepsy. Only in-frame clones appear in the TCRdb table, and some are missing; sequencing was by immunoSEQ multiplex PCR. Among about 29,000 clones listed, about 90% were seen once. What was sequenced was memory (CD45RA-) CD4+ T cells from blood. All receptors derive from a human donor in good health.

The CDR3 region is CASSVGRTSNEKLFF. CDR3 coding DNA: TGTGCCAGCAGCGTAGGGAGGACCTCTAATGAAAAACTGTTTTTT. The chain employs TRBV9 and TRBJ1-4; D is ambiguous. The CDR3 extends over 15 amino acids. CDR1 is SGDLS, CDR2 YYNGEE, per germline. Trimming removed 0 bases from V and 3 bases from J, with 9 bases in between.

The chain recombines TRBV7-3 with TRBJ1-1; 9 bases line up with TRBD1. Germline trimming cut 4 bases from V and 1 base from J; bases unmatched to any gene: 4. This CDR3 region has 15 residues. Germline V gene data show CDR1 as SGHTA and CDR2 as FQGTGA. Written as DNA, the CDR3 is TGTGCCAGCAGCTCACGGACAGGGGAGAACACTGAAGCTTTCTTT. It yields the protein CASSSRTGENTEAFF.

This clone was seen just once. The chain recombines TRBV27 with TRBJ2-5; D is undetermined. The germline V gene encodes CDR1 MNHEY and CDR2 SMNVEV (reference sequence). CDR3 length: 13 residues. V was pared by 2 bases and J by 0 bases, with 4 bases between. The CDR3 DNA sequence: TGTGCCAGCAGTTTAAGGTACCAAGAGACCCAGTACTTC. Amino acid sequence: CASSLRYQETQYF.

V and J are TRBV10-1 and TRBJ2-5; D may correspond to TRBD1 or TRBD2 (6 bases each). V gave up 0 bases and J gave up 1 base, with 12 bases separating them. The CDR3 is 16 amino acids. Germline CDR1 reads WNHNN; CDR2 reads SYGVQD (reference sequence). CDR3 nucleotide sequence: TGCGCCAGCAGTGAGTCTCGCGGGGACACCCAAGAGACCCAGTACTTC. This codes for CASSESRGDTQETQYF.

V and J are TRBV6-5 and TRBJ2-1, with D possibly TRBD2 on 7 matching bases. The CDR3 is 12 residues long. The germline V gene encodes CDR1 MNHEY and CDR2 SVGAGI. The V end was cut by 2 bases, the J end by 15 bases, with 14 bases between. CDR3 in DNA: TGTGCCAGCAGTTACCGGGGGGCCGAATTGTTCTTC. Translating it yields CASSYRGAELFF.

The CDR3 DNA sequence: TGCAGCGTTATAAAACAGGGGGCGCGCACAGATACGCAGTATTTT. This codes for CSVIKQGARTDTQYF. The chain couples TRBV29-1 to TRBJ2-3; 9 bases are shared with TRBD1. This CDR3 contains 15 residues. Unmatched junction bases numbered 7, after V lost 5 bases and J lost 1 base. Per germline, CDR1 SQVTM and CDR2 ANQGSEA.

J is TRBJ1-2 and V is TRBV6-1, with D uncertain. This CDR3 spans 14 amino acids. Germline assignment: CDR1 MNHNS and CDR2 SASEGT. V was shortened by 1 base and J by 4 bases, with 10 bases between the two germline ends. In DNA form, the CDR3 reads TGTGCCAGCAGTGAAGTACAAAACAGCTATGGCTACACCTTC. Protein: CASSEVQNSYGYTF.

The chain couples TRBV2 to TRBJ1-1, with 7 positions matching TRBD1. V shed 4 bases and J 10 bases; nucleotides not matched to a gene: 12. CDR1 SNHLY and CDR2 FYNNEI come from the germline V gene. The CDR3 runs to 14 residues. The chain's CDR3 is CASSVFEGAGAAFF. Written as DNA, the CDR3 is TGTGCCAGCAGTGTGTTTGAGGGGGCGGGGGCAGCTTTCTTT.

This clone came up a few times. This CDR3 is CASSSQGATNEKLFF. The CDR3 nucleotides are TGTGCCAGCAGCTCACAGGGGGCGACTAATGAAAAACTGTTTTTT. The chain has TRBV11-2 and TRBJ1-4; 9 bases match TRBD1. Germline V gives CDR1 SGHAT, CDR2 FQNNGV. The CDR3 is 15 amino acids. With V trimmed by 4 bases and J by 2 bases, 2 bases remained unmatched.

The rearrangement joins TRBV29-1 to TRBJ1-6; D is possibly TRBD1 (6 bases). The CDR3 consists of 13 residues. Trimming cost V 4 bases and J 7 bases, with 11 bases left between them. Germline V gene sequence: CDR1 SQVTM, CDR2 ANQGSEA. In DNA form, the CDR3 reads TGCAGCGTTGGGACAGATAGAAATTCACCCCTCCACTTT. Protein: CSVGTDRNSPLHF. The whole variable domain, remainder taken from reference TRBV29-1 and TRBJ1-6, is SAVISQKPSRDICQRGTSLTIQCQVDSQVTMMFWYRQQPGQSLTLIATANQGSEATYESGFVIDKFPISRPNLTFSTLTVSNMSPEDSSIYLCSVGTDRNSPLHFGNGTRLTVT.

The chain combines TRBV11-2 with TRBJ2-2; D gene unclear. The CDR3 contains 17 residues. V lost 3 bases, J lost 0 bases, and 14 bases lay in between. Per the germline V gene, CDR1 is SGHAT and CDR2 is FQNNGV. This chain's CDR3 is CASSLGQQLPNTGELFF. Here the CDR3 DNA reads TGTGCCAGCAGCTTGGGCCAACAACTGCCGAACACCGGGGAGCTGTTTTTT.

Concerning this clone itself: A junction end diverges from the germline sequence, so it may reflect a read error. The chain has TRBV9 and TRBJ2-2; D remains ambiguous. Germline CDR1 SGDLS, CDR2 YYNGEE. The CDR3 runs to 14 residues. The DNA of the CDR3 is TGTGCCAGCAGCGTAGGAGCGAACGCCGGGGAGCTGTTTTTT. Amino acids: CASSVGANAGELFF.

CDR3: CASSLSGVEKLFF. The CDR3 DNA reads TGTGCCAGCAGTTTATCAGGGGTTGAAAAACTGTTTTTT. The chain employs TRBV28 and TRBJ1-4; a weak D match, TRBD1 (6 bases). This CDR3 has 13 amino acids. V gave up 1 base and J gave up 7 bases, with 7 bases separating them. From germline, CDR1 is MDHEN and CDR2 SYDVKM.

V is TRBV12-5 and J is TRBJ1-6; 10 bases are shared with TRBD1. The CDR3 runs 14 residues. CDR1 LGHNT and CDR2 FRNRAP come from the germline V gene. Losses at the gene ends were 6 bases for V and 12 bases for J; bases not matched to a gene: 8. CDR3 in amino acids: CASGGDRGTLPLHF. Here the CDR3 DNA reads TGTGCTAGTGGGGGGGACAGGGGAACTTTACCCCTCCACTTT.